These 23 T cell receptor beta chains were all obtained from the same sample, sequenced in a study of blood T cell repertoires in COVID-19. TCRdb's table, derived via immunoSEQ multiplex PCR, lists solely in-frame clones and lacks some. There are about 300,000 clones in the sample; nearly 90% occur only once, and 1.5% to 2% lies in the top ten. The source material was peripheral blood. The receptors shown here come from a young woman with COVID-19, enrolled during active disease.

V and J are TRBV7-6 and TRBJ2-6; 7 nucleotides agree with TRBD1. The germline CDR1 and CDR2 sequences are SGHVS and FNYEAQ. Germline trimming cut 4 bases from V and 2 bases from J; bases unmatched to any gene: 2. This CDR3 has 15 residues. CDR3 coding DNA: TGTGCCAGCAGCTCGGGACAGCCTGGGGCCAACGTCCTGACTTTC. Translation: CASSSGQPGANVLTF.

This chain joins TRBV19 and TRBJ2-2, with 10 positions matching TRBD2. The ends lost 3 bases at V and 6 bases at J; junction bases unmatched: 13. This CDR3 spans 18 amino acids. Per the germline V gene, CDR1 is LNHDA and CDR2 is SQIVND (reference sequence). CDR3 DNA sequence: TGTGCCAGTAGTATTTCCACTAGCGGGGCCCCGGGGTCCGGGGAGCTGTTTTTT. Amino acid sequence: CASSISTSGAPGSGELFF.

The chain uses TRBV11-2 and TRBJ1-1; possibly TRBD1 for D (6 bases). The germline gives CDR1 SGHAT, CDR2 FQNNGV. Trimming cost V 5 bases and J 0 bases, with 16 bases left between them. The CDR3 runs 16 residues. The CDR3, as DNA: TGTGCCAGCAGCCCGAGGGGGGGCTCAATGAACACTGAAGCTTTCTTT. It yields the protein CASSPRGGSMNTEAFF.

The rearrangement uses TRBV2 and TRBJ2-1; TRBD2 matches at 7 bases. Germline V lookup: CDR1 SNHLY, CDR2 FYNNEI. This CDR3 has 16 residues. The V segment lost 8 bases and the J segment 0 bases; nucleotides outside the gene matches: 10. As DNA, the CDR3 is TGTGCCAGCCGGAGGCAGCGGGGAAGCTCCTACAATGAGCAGTTCTTC. Protein sequence: CASRRQRGSSYNEQFF.

The rearrangement joins TRBV11-1 to TRBJ2-7; the match to TRBD1 covers 9 bases. The CDR3 spans 16 residues. Germline V gene lookup returns CDR1 SGHAT and CDR2 FQDESV (reference sequence). The J segment lost 5 bases and the V segment lost 6 bases, leaving 14 bases of the junction unmatched. In DNA form, the CDR3 reads TGTGCCAGCAGTCCTACAGGGGGCGTCATTGAAGACGAGCAGTACTTC. It codes for CASSPTGGVIEDEQYF.

The chain has TRBV2 and TRBJ2-3; weak D call: TRBD2 (6 bases). Germline values: CDR1 SNHLY, CDR2 FYNNEI. V lost 10 bases, J lost 0 bases, and 20 bases lay in between. The CDR3 runs 16 residues. The chain's CDR3 is CATTASGLISTDTQYF. CDR3 bases: TGTGCCACCACAGCCTCTGGACTAATAAGCACAGATACGCAGTATTTT. Supplemented by reference TRBV2 and TRBJ2-3, the full variable domain reads EPEVTQTPSHQVTQMGQEVILRCVPISNHLYFYWYRQILGQKVEFLVSFYNNEISEKSEIFDDQFSVERPDGSNFTLKIRSTKLEDSAMYFCATTASGLISTDTQYFGPGTRLTVL.

The V gene is TRBV20-1, the J gene TRBJ1-2; a possible D gene is TRBD1 (5 bases). CDR1 and CDR2 from the germline V gene are DFQATT and SNEGSKA (reference sequence). There are 14 residues in the CDR3. Trimming left V 3 bases short and J 5 bases short, with 16 bases between. The CDR3 coding sequence is TGCAGTGCTAGTTCCCTGGCGGGGGTATATGGCTACACCTTC. It translates to CSASSLAGVYGYTF.

This sequence joins TRBV6-5 and TRBJ1-1; no firm D call. V lost 10 bases to trimming and J lost 0 bases, with 12 bases between them. The CDR3 has 13 amino acids. Germline V gene sequence: CDR1 MNHEY, CDR2 SVGAGI. The DNA for the CDR3 is TGTGCCACCGACAAAGGTATGAACACTGAAGCTTTCTTT. Translating gives CATDKGMNTEAFF.

This rearrangement joins TRBV28 to TRBJ2-2, with D maybe TRBD1 (6 bases). Deletions cut 7 bases from V and 2 bases from J, with 11 bases between. This CDR3 has 14 residues. CDR1 is MDHEN, CDR2 SYDVKM, per germline. Here the CDR3 reads CASIPGANTGELFF. CDR3 DNA: TGTGCCAGCATACCAGGGGCAAACACCGGGGAGCTGTTTTTT.

This clone has just a few counts. The rearrangement uses TRBV9 and TRBJ2-1, with 12 bases fitting TRBD2. V was pared by 3 bases and J by 7 bases, with 5 bases of the junction left unmatched. This CDR3 region has 15 residues. Germline CDR1 SGDLS, CDR2 YYNGEE. As DNA, the CDR3 is TGTGCCAGCAGCGGCTGGACTAGCGGGGTTAATGAGCAGTTCTTC. The encoded protein is CASSGWTSGVNEQFF.

V and J are TRBV19 and TRBJ1-4; 8 nucleotides line up with TRBD1. V shed 4 bases and J 7 bases; nucleotides not matched to a gene: 8. The CDR3 covers 15 residues. Germline assignment: CDR1 LNHDA and CDR2 SQIVND (reference sequence). CDR3 sequence (DNA): TGTGCCAGTAGTACACAGACAGGGGTGGGTGAAAAACTGTTTTTT. It encodes CASSTQTGVGEKLFF.

The chain recombines TRBV6-6 with TRBJ1-3; 9 nucleotides agree with TRBD1. Looked up from germline, CDR1 is MNHNY and CDR2 is SVGAGI (reference sequence). With V trimmed by 7 bases and J by 9 bases, 13 bases remained unmatched. The CDR3 length is 15 residues. The CDR3 here is CASTLTGQGYSTIYF. CDR3 coding DNA: TGTGCCAGCACCTTAACGGGACAGGGCTATAGCACCATATATTTT.

A few counts support this clone. J is TRBJ2-2 and V is TRBV6-5; D call uncertain. From germline, CDR1 is MNHEY and CDR2 SVGAGI. This CDR3 spans 13 amino acids. Trimming cost V 0 bases and J 4 bases, with 3 bases left between them. This CDR3 reads CASSYSSTGELFF. The CDR3 DNA sequence: TGTGCCAGCAGTTACTCGAGCACCGGGGAGCTGTTTTTT.

This clone was recorded a few times. The chain has TRBV2 and TRBJ1-1; D is perhaps TRBD1 (6 bases). Germline CDR1 is SNHLY and CDR2 is FYNNEI. V gave up 6 bases and J gave up 5 bases, with 16 bases separating them. The CDR3 loop spans 14 amino acids. CDR3 residues: CASSPTGIRTEAFF. CDR3 coding DNA: TGTGCCAGCAGCCCTACAGGGATACGGACTGAAGCTTTCTTT.

The V call is TRBV11-3, the J call TRBJ2-5; 7 nucleotides match TRBD1. The germline gives CDR1 SGHNT, CDR2 YENEEA. CDR3 size: 14 residues. Trimming at V came to 4 bases and at J to 5 bases, leaving 7 bases not matched to a gene. CDR3 DNA: TGTGCCAGCAGCTCCACGACAGGGTTGGAGACCCAGTACTTC. Amino acids: CASSSTTGLETQYF.

The rearrangement joins TRBV19 to TRBJ1-1, with D possibly being TRBD1 (5 bases). This CDR3 has 12 residues. Germline CDR1 LNHDA, CDR2 SQIVND (reference sequence). V gave up 4 bases and J gave up 4 bases, with 7 bases separating them. The DNA of the CDR3 is TGTGCCAGTAGTACAGGGTTCACTGAAGCTTTCTTT. It is translated as CASSTGFTEAFF.

The V and J genes are TRBV18 and TRBJ2-1; weak D call: TRBD1 (7 bases). The germline V gene encodes CDR1 KGHSH and CDR2 LQKENI. The V end lost 3 bases, the J end lost 5 bases, and 11 bases lay between the germline ends. CDR3 size: 14 residues. Written as DNA, the CDR3 is TGTGCCAGCTCACCCCAGGGGGGAGACAATGAGCAGTTCTTC. This gives the protein CASSPQGGDNEQFF. Full variable domain (remainder filled in from reference TRBV18 and TRBJ2-1): NAGVMQNPRHLVRRRGQEARLRCSPMKGHSHVYWYRQLPEEGLKFMVYLQKENIIDESGMPKERFSAEFPKEGPSILRIQQVVRGDSAAYFCASSPQGGDNEQFFGPGTRLTVL.

This chain links TRBV5-3 with TRBJ2-7, with D possibly being TRBD2 (5 bases). TRBV5-3 is designated an ORF whose function remains uncertain. Trimming left V 0 bases short and J 3 bases short, with 10 bases between. The CDR3 covers 14 residues. CDR3 bases: TGTGCCAGAAGCTTGGTGGACTGTCACTACGAGCAGTACTTC. Its translation is CARSLVDCHYEQYF.

This clone was counted once. The chain joins TRBV21-1 to TRBJ1-1; TRBD1 is taken as the D call from the table, unchecked against the DNA. TRBV21-1 is a documented pseudogene. The CDR3 extends over 16 amino acids. The CDR3 region is CASSKKGNRPLSVAFF. The CDR3 coding sequence is TGTGCCAGCAGCAAAAAGGGGAACAGGCCGTTATCGGTAGCTTTCTTT.

The chain is built from TRBV7-9 and TRBJ1-2; the D is unclear. Germline loops: CDR1 SEHNR, CDR2 FQNEAQ (reference sequence). V lost 3 bases and J lost 7, with 15 bases in between. The CDR3 is 14 residues long. In nucleotides, the CDR3 is TGTGCCAGCAGCTTCCGCGATGGAAACAGTGGCTACACCTTC. Translation gives CASSFRDGNSGYTF.

The rearrangement joins TRBV6-6 to TRBJ2-4, with 12 bases lining up with TRBD1. The germline gives CDR1 MNHNY, CDR2 SVGAGI (reference sequence). The CDR3 contains 17 residues. The V segment lost 5 bases and the J segment 4 bases; nucleotides outside the gene matches: 9. CDR3 protein: CASSPLGTGGGKNIQYF. The CDR3 coding sequence is TGTGCCAGCAGTCCGTTGGGGACAGGGGGCGGGAAAAACATTCAGTACTTC.

This clone appeared a single time. The chain has TRBV3-1 (or the pseudogene TRBV3-2) and TRBJ2-7; 7 nucleotides agree with TRBD1. The CDR3 contains 14 residues. After removal of 3 bases from V and 4 bases from J, the junction contained 6 bases not matched to a gene. CDR1 and CDR2 from the germline V gene are LGHDT and YNNKEL (reference sequence). CDR3 in amino acids: CASSHRIQGYEQYF. Written as DNA, the CDR3 is TGTGCCAGCAGCCACAGGATACAGGGGTACGAGCAGTACTTC.

The chain has TRBV23-1 and TRBJ1-5, with TRBD1 as a possible D gene (6 bases). TRBV23-1 is an open reading frame, and its role is uncertain. The V and J ends lost 1 base and 0 bases respectively, with 13 bases between them. This CDR3 has 17 amino acids. Written as DNA, the CDR3 is TGCGCCAGCAGTCAATACGGGACACGATATAGCAATCAGCCCCAGCATTTT. Its protein product is CASSQYGTRYSNQPQHF.